This TCR beta chain is from a study of T cell repertoires in cytomegalovirus infection. Study in general: Public TCR beta signatures provided an indication of both CMV infection and a matching HLA type. Whole-study findings and limits: Carriage of CMV together with the relevant HLA was identifiable through cumulative public TCR beta family frequency. HLA-C-restricted, CMV-specific TCR beta clonotypes were dominant ex vivo.

This clonotype has more than one count but fewer than ten. No antigen is known for it. TCRdb recomputed calls from the reads with MiXCR, one row per CDR3 protein. Among some 390,000 distinct CDR3 sequences listed, about a sixth were seen once. The receptor's source is a human donor in good health (CMV status not recorded). Some clones in this sample may be carry-over from other donors' samples. Sequenced input: PBMCs.

CDR3 bases: TGCAGCGTAGTCCTAGCTTCCGCCTACAATGAGCAGTTCTTC. It yields the protein CSVVLASAYNEQFF. The chain couples TRBV29-1 to TRBJ2-1; possibly TRBD2 for D (5 bases). The germline V gene encodes CDR1 SQVTM and CDR2 ANQGSEA. V gave up 6 bases and J gave up 2 bases, with 14 bases separating them. This CDR3 has 14 amino acids.